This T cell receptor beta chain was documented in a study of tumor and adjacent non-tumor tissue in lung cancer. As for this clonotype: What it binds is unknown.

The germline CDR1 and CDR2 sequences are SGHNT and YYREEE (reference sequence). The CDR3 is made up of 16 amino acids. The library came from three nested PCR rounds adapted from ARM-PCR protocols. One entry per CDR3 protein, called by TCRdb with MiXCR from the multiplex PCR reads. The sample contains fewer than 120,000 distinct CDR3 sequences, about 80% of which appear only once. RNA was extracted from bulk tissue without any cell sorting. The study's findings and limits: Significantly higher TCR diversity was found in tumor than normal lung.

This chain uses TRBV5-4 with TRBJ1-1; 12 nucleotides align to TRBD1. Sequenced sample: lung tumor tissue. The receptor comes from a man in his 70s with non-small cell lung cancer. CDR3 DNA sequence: TGTGCTAGTAGCTTTAAGACCGGGACAGGGGGCGCTGAAGCTTTCTTT. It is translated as CASSFKTGTGGAEAFF. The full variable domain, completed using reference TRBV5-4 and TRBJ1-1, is ETGVTQSPTHLIKTRGQQVTLRCSSQSGHNTVSWYQQALGQGPQFIFQYYREEENGRGNFPPRFSGLQFPNYSSELNVNALELDDSALYLCASSFKTGTGGAEAFFGQGTRLTVV.